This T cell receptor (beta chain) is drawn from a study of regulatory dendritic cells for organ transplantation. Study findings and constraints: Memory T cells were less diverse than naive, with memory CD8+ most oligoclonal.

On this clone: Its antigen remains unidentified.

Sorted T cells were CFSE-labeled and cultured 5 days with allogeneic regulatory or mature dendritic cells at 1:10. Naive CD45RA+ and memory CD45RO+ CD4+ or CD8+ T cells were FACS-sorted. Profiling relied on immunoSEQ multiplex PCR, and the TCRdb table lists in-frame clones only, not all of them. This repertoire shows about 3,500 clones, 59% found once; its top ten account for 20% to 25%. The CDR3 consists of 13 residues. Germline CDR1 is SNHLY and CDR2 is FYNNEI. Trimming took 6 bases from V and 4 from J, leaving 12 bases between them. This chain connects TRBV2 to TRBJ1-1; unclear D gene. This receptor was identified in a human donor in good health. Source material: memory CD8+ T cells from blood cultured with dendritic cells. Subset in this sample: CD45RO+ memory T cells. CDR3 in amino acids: CASRGSGSTEAFF. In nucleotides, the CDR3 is TGTGCCAGCAGGGGGTCGGGGAGCACTGAAGCTTTCTTT.